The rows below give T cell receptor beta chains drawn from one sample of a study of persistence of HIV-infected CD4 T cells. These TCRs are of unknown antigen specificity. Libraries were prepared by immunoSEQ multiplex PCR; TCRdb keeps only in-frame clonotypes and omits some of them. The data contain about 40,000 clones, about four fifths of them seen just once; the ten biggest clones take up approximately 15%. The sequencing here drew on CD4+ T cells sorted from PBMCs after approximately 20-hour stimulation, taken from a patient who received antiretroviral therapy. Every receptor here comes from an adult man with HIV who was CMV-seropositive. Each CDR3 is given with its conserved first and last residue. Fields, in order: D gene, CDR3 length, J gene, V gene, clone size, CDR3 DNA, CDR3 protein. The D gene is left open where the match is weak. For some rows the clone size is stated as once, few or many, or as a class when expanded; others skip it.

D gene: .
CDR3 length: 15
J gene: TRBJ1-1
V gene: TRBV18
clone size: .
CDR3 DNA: TGTGCCAGCACAGCTACTCAGGGAGGTGGCACTGAAGCTTTCTTT
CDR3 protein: CASTATQGGGTEAFF

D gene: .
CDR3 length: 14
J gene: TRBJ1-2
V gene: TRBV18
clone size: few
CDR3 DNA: TGTGCCAGCTCATACGACAGGTCTAACTATGGCTACACCTTC
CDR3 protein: CASSYDRSNYGYTF

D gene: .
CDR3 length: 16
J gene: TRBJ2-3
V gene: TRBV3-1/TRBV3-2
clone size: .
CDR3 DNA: TGTGCCAGCAGCCTGAAGGGAGCCCTGGGGGCAGATACGCAGTATTTT
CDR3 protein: CASSLKGALGADTQYF

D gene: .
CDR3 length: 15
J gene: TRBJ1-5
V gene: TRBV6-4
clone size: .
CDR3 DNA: TGTGCCAGCAGTGAGCTTCGGGATAGCAATCAGCCCCAGCATTTT
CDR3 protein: CASSELRDSNQPQHF

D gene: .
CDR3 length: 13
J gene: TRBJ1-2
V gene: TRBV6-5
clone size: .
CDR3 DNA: TGTGCCAGCACCTCACGACAGATCTATGGCTACACCTTC
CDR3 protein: CASTSRQIYGYTF

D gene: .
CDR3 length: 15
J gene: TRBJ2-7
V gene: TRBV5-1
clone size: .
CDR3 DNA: TGCGCCAGCAGCTTGCATGACCGTGAAATCCACGAGCAGTACTTC
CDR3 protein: CASSLHDREIHEQYF

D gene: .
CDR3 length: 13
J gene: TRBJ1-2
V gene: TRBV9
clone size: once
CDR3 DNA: TGTGCCAGCAGCGCTACAGGGAACTATGGCTACACCTTC
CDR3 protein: CASSATGNYGYTF

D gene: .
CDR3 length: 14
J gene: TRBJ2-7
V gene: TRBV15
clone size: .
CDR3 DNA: TGTGCCACCAGCAGAGGGGGGCAGTCCTACGAGCAGTACTTC
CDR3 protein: CATSRGGQSYEQYF

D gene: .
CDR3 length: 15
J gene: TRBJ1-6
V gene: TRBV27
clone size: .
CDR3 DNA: TGTGCCAGCCGACCCGGGGACACGAGGAATTCACCCCTCCACTTT
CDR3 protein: CASRPGDTRNSPLHF

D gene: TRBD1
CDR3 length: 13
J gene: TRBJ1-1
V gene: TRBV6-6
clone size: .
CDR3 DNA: TGTGCCAGCAGTTCTCGACAGGGGGCAAAAGCTTTCTTT
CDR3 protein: CASSSRQGAKAFF

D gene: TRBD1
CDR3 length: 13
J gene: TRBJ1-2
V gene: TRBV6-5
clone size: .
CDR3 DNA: TGTGCCAGCAGTTACGGGACAGGGAATGGCTACACCTTC
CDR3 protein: CASSYGTGNGYTF

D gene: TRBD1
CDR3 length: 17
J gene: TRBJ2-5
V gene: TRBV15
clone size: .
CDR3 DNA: TGTGCCACCAGCAGGACCTTCGCCGGGACAGCCAAAGAGACCCAGTACTTC
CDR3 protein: CATSRTFAGTAKETQYF

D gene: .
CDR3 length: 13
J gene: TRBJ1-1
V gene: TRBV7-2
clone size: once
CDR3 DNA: TGTGCCAGCAGCTACTTGAAGAACACTGAAGCTTTCTTT
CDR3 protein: CASSYLKNTEAFF

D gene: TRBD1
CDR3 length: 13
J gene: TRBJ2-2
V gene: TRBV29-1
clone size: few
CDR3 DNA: TGCAGCGTGGACAGGGCGAACACCGGGGAGCTGTTTTTT
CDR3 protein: CSVDRANTGELFF

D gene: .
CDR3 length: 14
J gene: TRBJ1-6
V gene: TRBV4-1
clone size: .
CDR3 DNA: TGCGCCAGCAGCCAAGGGGCAGGAAATTCACCCCTCCACTTT
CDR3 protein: CASSQGAGNSPLHF

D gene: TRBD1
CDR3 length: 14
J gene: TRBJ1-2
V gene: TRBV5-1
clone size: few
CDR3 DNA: TGCGCCAGCAGCTTGGCCGGAGGACAGGGGAGCTACACCTTC
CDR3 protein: CASSLAGGQGSYTF

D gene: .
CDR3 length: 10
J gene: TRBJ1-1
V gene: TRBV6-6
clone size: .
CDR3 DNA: TGTGCCAGCAGTCGAACTGAAGCTTTCTTT
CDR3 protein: CASSRTEAFF

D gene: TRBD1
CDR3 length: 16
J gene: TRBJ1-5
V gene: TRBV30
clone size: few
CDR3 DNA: TGTGCCTGGAGGAACAGGGGAGGGGGTAGCAATCAGCCCCAGCATTTT
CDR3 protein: CAWRNRGGGSNQPQHF

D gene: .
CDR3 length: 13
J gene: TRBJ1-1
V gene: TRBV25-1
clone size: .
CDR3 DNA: TGTGCCAGCAGTGAATCGGTGAACACTGAAGCTTTCTTT
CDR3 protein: CASSESVNTEAFF

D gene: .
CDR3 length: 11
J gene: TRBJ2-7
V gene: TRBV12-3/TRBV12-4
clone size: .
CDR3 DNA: TGTGCCAGCACAGGGGCTTACGAGCAGTACTTC
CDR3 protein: CASTGAYEQYF

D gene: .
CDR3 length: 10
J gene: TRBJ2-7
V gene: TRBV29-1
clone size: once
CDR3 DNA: TGCAGCGTTAAAAATTCCGAGCAGTACTTC
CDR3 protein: CSVKNSEQYF

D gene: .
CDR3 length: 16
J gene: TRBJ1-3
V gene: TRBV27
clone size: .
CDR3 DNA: TGTGCCAGCAGTTCCGTTGGGGCTAGATTCGGAAACACCATATATTTT
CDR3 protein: CASSSVGARFGNTIYF